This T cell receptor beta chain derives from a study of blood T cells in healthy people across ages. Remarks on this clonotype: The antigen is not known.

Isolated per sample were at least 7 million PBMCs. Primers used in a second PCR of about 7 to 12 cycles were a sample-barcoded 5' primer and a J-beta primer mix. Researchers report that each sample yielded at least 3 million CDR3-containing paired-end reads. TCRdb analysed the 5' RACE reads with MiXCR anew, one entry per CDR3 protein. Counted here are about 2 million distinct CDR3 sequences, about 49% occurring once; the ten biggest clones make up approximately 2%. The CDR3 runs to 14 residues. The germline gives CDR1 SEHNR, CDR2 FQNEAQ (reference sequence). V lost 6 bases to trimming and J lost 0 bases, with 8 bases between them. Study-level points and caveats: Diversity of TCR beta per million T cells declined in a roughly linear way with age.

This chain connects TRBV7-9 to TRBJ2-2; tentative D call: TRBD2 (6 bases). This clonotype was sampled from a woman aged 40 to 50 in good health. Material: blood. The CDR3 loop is CASRAGTNTGELFF. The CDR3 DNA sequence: TGTGCCAGCAGGGCGGGGACGAACACCGGGGAGCTGTTTTTT.